Below, one T cell receptor (beta chain) is given with its context. The antigen remains unidentified. The J segment lost 0 bases and the V segment lost 3 bases, leaving 3 bases of the junction unmatched. CDR3 length equals 14 residues. CDR1 is DFQATT and CDR2 is SNEGSKA in the germline V gene (reference sequence). The source of the sample is a study of identical twins. Every donor was a healthy Caucasian. Study conclusions and caveats: Within beta out-of-frame sequences, the excess sharing observed between twins was weaker. Memory repertoires lacked the insertion deficit that abundant cord blood beta clonotypes showed. Those out-of-frame alpha sequences shared by twins showed an excess of low generation probability.

From the 5' RACE reads, TCRdb called clonotypes with MiXCR, one entry per CDR3 protein. The table includes around 650,000 distinct CDR3 sequences, about 7% detected once. The same specimen was also included in a second study, on yellow fever vaccine responses in identical twins.

The V gene is TRBV20-1, the J gene TRBJ1-1; 8 bases agree with TRBD1. Material for sequencing was PBMCs. This clonotype originated in a young woman in good health. This CDR3 is CSASQTGVNTEAFF. CDR3 nucleotides: TGCAGTGCTAGCCAGACAGGGGTGAACACTGAAGCTTTCTTT.